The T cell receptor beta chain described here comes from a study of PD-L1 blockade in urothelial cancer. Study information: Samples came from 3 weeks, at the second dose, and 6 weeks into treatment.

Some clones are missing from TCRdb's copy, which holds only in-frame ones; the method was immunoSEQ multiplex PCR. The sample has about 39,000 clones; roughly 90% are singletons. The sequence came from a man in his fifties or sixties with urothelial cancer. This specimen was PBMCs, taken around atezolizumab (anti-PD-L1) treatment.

CDR3 region: CASSGTVQQNTIYF. CDR3 in DNA: TGTGCCAGTAGTGGAACAGTCCAACAAAACACCATATATTTT. The chain uses TRBV19 and TRBJ1-3; D remains unclear. The CDR3 covers 14 residues. The V gene's germline CDR1 is LNHDA and CDR2 SQIVND (reference sequence). The V end was cut by 5 bases, the J end by 6 bases, with 14 bases between.